In this sample, the clone carrying this TCR beta chain turned up once. Assay used: immunoSEQ multiplex PCR; TCRdb lists only in-frame clones, some missing. The table includes about 310,000 clones, about 87% detected once. The germline V gene encodes CDR1 MNHEY and CDR2 SMNVEV (reference sequence). This CDR3 contains 15 residues. V lost 5 bases to trimming and J lost 5 bases; unmatched junction nucleotides: 9. This specimen belongs to a study of blood T cell repertoires in COVID-19. J is TRBJ2-5 and V is TRBV27; 9 nucleotides agree with TRBD1. The sample was peripheral blood. This TCR derives from a woman in her fifties or sixties who had recovered from COVID-19. The CDR3 sequence is CASSPTQGAGETQYF. CDR3 sequence (DNA): TGTGCCAGCAGTCCAACACAGGGGGCCGGGGAGACCCAGTACTTC.